The present T cell receptor (beta chain) was sequenced within a study of T cells expressing NK-cell markers. The germline CDR1 and CDR2 sequences are SGHVS and FNYEAQ. There are 16 residues in the CDR3. Findings and caveats of the study: In several donors, dominant clonotypes made up roughly 28.3-65% of CD3+CD56-NKG2C+ cells.

Regarding this clonotype: The antigen is undetermined.

TCR beta cDNA was generated via 5'RACE template switching incorporating UMIs. Reanalyzing the 5' RACE reads, TCRdb keeps one entry per CDR3 protein, without DNA. This sample's table reports some 140,000 distinct CDR3 sequences. The sample was blood T cells: a sorted CD56 or NKG2C T cell subset, CD4+ or CD8+ T cells, or bulk PBMC T cells (not recorded which). The chain uses TRBV7-6 and TRBJ2-2; lacking DNA, the TRBD2 call made by TCRdb goes unchecked. This TCR came from a woman aged 45-59 years in good health. CDR3 region: CASSLARSLGTGELFF.